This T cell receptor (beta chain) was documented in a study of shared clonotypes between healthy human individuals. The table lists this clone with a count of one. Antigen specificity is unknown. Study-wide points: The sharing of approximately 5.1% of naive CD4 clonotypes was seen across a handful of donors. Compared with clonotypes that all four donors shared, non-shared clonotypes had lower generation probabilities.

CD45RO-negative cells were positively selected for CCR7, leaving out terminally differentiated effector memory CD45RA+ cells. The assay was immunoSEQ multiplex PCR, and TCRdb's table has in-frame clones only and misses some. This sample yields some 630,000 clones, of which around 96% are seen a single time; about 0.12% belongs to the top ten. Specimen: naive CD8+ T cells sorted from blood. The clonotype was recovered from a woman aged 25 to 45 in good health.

The CDR3 DNA reads as TGTGCCATCAGGCGTACTAGCGGGAGCACCGGGGAGCTGTTTTTT. Translated, it gives CAIRRTSGSTGELFF. This chain links TRBV10-3 with TRBJ2-2; TRBD2 matches at 11 bases. V dropped 6 bases and J dropped 4; count of bases not matched to a gene: 4. CDR3 size: 15 residues. The germline V gene has CDR1 ENHRY and CDR2 SYGVKD.